This T cell receptor (beta chain) is drawn from a study of blood T cell repertoires in COVID-19. Clones were read by immunoSEQ multiplex PCR, and TCRdb kept only the in-frame ones, dropping some. The sample carries about 200,000 clones, about 93% recorded once. In germline, CDR1 is SGHTA, CDR2 FQGNSA. The CDR3 totals 13 residues. With 8 bases removed from V and 4 bases from J, the gap between germline ends came to 13 bases. What was sequenced was peripheral blood. This sequence originates from a man in his forties or fifties with acute or convalescent COVID-19. The V call is TRBV7-2, the J call TRBJ2-3; perhaps TRBD2 as D (6 bases). This CDR3 reads CASHLGSADTQYF. CDR3 in DNA: TGTGCCAGCCACCTCGGGAGCGCAGATACGCAGTATTTT.